One and the same sample provided the 22 T cell receptor beta chains below, sequenced in a study of control samples from healthy donors and cancer patients. TCRdb's copy holds only in-frame clones and misses some; the assay was immunoSEQ multiplex PCR. The data hold roughly 200,000 clones, with 90% to 95% observed a single time. Sequenced: blood. The receptors were sampled from a man younger than 45 in good health.

This clone was counted a single time. The genes are TRBV3-1 (or the pseudogene TRBV3-2) and TRBJ2-1; TRBD2 agrees at 7 bases. The V gene's germline CDR1 is LGHDT and CDR2 YNNKEL (reference sequence). The J segment lost 2 bases and the V segment lost 3 bases, leaving 4 bases of the junction unmatched. This CDR3 has 15 amino acids. The CDR3 reads CASSQRTSAYNEQFF. Here the CDR3 DNA reads TGTGCCAGCAGCCAGCGAACTAGCGCCTACAATGAGCAGTTCTTC.

The CDR3 sequence: CASSPDRDTQYF. CDR3 nucleotide sequence: TGTGCCAGCTCCCCCGACCGAGATACGCAGTATTTT. V is TRBV18 and J is TRBJ2-3, with no clear D. The CDR3 runs to 12 residues. The ends were cut back, 6 bases at V and 5 bases at J, with 9 bases in the middle. The germline V gene encodes CDR1 KGHSH and CDR2 LQKENI.

The chain carries TRBV21-1 and TRBJ1-4; the table gives TRBD1 as D, unverified against the DNA. TRBV21-1 constitutes a pseudogene. This CDR3 is 14 amino acids long. This CDR3 is CASSPGTGGEKLFF. The DNA of the CDR3 is TGTGCCAGCAGTCCCGGGACAGGGGGAGAAAAACTGTTTTTT.

This chain links TRBV5-1 with TRBJ1-1; 8 nucleotides match TRBD1. With 4 bases clipped from V and 1 base from J, the junction kept 9 bases outside the gene matches. The CDR3 consists of 16 residues. Germline-derived CDR1 and CDR2 are SGHRS and YFSETQ. The CDR3 nucleotides are TGCGCCAGCAGCCCTATTCCCGGGACAGGGAACACTGAAGCTTTCTTT. It encodes CASSPIPGTGNTEAFF. Full variable domain (missing parts from reference TRBV5-1 and TRBJ1-1): KAGVTQTPRYLIKTRGQQVTLSCSPISGHRSVSWYQQTPGQGLQFLFEYFSETQRNKGNFPGRFSGRQFSNSRSEMNVSTLELGDSALYLCASSPIPGTGNTEAFFGQGTRLTVV.

The chain uses TRBV19 and TRBJ2-3, with D possibly matching TRBD1 (5 bases). Germline V lookup: CDR1 LNHDA, CDR2 SQIVND (reference sequence). Trimming cost V 1 base and J 6 bases, with 8 bases left between them. This CDR3 has 13 residues. DNA for the CDR3: TGTGCCAGTAGTATAGGCAGGGTGGATACGCAGTATTTT. Translating gives CASSIGRVDTQYF.

The rearrangement uses TRBV3-1 (or the pseudogene TRBV3-2) and TRBJ1-2; TRBD1 might be the D (5 bases). Germline V gene data show CDR1 as LGHDT and CDR2 as YNNKEL (reference sequence). This CDR3 has 14 residues. Trimming pared 8 bases from V and 1 base from J, leaving 14 bases between. The CDR3 here is CASGQGRLNYGYTF. The CDR3 region has the DNA TGTGCCAGCGGGCAGGGACGACTTAACTATGGCTACACCTTC.

The chain links TRBV19 to TRBJ2-7, with TRBD2 matching 7 bases. CDR3 length: 14 residues. J gave up 2 bases and V 3 bases, and 4 bases lay outside the gene matches. Germline loops: CDR1 LNHDA, CDR2 SQIVND (reference sequence). The CDR3 coding sequence is TGTGCCAGTAGTATGCGGGGGAGACCCTACGAGCAGTACTTC. It yields the protein CASSMRGRPYEQYF.

The chain is built from TRBV24-1 and TRBJ2-1; the match to TRBD1 covers 8 bases. V lost 2 bases and J lost 10; bases outside the gene matches: 6. CDR1 is KGHDR and CDR2 is SFDVKD in the germline V gene. The CDR3 is 14 residues long. CDR3 in DNA: TGTGCCACCAGTGATTCTTGGACAGGGCACGAGCAGTTCTTC. Translated, it gives CATSDSWTGHEQFF.

The V and J genes are TRBV5-1 and TRBJ2-3; no definite D call. Trimming removed 0 bases at V and 2 bases at J, with 7 bases between. This CDR3 is built from 14 residues. In germline, CDR1 is SGHRS, CDR2 YFSETQ. The CDR3 nucleotides are TGCGCCAGCAGCTTGGACACCAACACAGATACGCAGTATTTT. It yields the protein CASSLDTNTDTQYF.

The genes are TRBV5-6 and TRBJ1-2; D gene unclear. The CDR3 contains 15 residues. Deletions cut 0 bases from V and 1 base from J, with 10 bases between. Germline assignment: CDR1 SGHDT and CDR2 YYEEEE. In DNA, the CDR3 is TGTGCCAGCAGCTTGGACAGTTGGATTAACTATGGCTACACCTTC. Translated: CASSLDSWINYGYTF.

The chain recombines TRBV18 with TRBJ2-7, with TRBD1 identical over 8 bases. Losses at the gene ends were 2 bases for V and 4 bases for J; bases not matched to a gene: 7. The CDR3 sequence is 15 residues long. Per germline, CDR1 KGHSH and CDR2 LQKENI. In DNA, the CDR3 is TGTGCCAGCTCACCATCGACAGGGGCGTTGTACGAGCAGTACTTC. It codes for CASSPSTGALYEQYF. Drawing the rest from reference TRBV18 and TRBJ2-7, the complete variable domain is NAGVMQNPRHLVRRRGQEARLRCSPMKGHSHVYWYRQLPEEGLKFMVYLQKENIIDESGMPKERFSAEFPKEGPSILRIQQVVRGDSAAYFCASSPSTGALYEQYFGPGTRLTVT.

The CDR3 loop is CASSRSPSGPVTDTQYF. DNA of the CDR3: TGTGCCAGCAGCCGTAGCCCTAGCGGGCCTGTCACAGATACGCAGTATTTT. This rearrangement joins TRBV7-6 to TRBJ2-3, with 8 bases fitting TRBD2. The CDR3 runs 17 residues. V was clipped by 5 bases and J by 2 bases; unmatched bases: 12. Germline values: CDR1 SGHVS, CDR2 FNYEAQ.

There are a few counts of this clone. The chain couples TRBV7-9 to TRBJ1-2; tentative D call: TRBD1 (6 bases). CDR1 is SEHNR and CDR2 is FQNEAQ in the germline V gene (reference sequence). Trimming took off 6 bases at V and 5 bases at J, with 13 bases between the two ends. CDR3 size: 13 residues. Here the CDR3 reads CASSPQGRYGYTF. Here the CDR3 DNA reads TGTGCCAGCAGTCCACAGGGTAGATATGGCTACACCTTC.

The V gene is TRBV18, the J gene TRBJ1-1; 9 bases line up with TRBD1. Germline-derived CDR1 and CDR2 are KGHSH and LQKENI. CDR3 size: 15 residues. V trimming: 3 bases; J trimming: 0 bases; junction bases outside the gene matches: 2. The CDR3 coding sequence is TGTGCCAGCTCACCGGGACAGGGCATGAACACTGAAGCTTTCTTT. The encoded protein is CASSPGQGMNTEAFF.

The chain couples TRBV6-5 to TRBJ2-1; D is ambiguous. This CDR3 is 13 amino acids long. Germline CDR1 MNHEY, CDR2 SVGAGI. The ends were cut back, 2 bases at V and 7 bases at J, with 9 bases in the middle. The CDR3 DNA follows: TGTGCCAGCAGTTACGAAGGTGGGAATGAGCAGTTCTTC. This translates into CASSYEGGNEQFF.

The rearrangement links TRBV7-9 to TRBJ2-7, with D perhaps TRBD2 (5 bases). Trimming took off 2 bases at V and 6 bases at J, with 11 bases between the two ends. The CDR3 totals 13 residues. CDR1 is SEHNR and CDR2 is FQNEAQ in the germline V gene (reference sequence). This CDR3 reads CASSLSRGFEQYF. The DNA for the CDR3 is TGTGCCAGCAGCTTATCCCGGGGATTCGAGCAGTACTTC.

V usage is TRBV4-1 and J usage is TRBJ1-1; maybe TRBD1 (5 bases). The V end was cut by 1 base, the J end by 4 bases, with 13 bases between. CDR1 MGHRA and CDR2 YSYEKL come from the germline V gene. The CDR3 is made up of 15 amino acids. CDR3 nucleotide sequence: TGCGCCAGCAGCCAAGTAGGGGAGGCTAGCACTGAAGCTTTCTTT. It yields the protein CASSQVGEASTEAFF.

This clone was found once. The rearrangement uses TRBV10-2 and TRBJ2-7, with TRBD2 matching 8 bases. J was trimmed by 6 bases and V by 4 bases; bases with no gene match: 8. Germline V gene sequence: CDR1 WSHSY, CDR2 SAAADI. The CDR3 extends over 14 amino acids. The CDR3 loop is CASSGGGLSLEQYF. In nucleotides, the CDR3 is TGCGCCAGCAGTGGCGGGGGGCTCTCTCTCGAGCAGTACTTC.

The rearrangement links TRBV12-5 to TRBJ2-1; 9 nucleotides align to TRBD1. Trimming at V came to 0 bases and at J to 12 bases, leaving 12 bases not matched to a gene. The V gene's germline CDR1 is LGHNT and CDR2 FRNRAP. The CDR3 runs to 16 residues. CDR3 region: CASGLVRGQGFLVQFF. CDR3 coding DNA: TGTGCTAGTGGTTTGGTAAGAGGACAGGGGTTTTTGGTGCAGTTCTTC.

This chain links TRBV27 with TRBJ1-1; possible D gene TRBD1, 6 bases. Trimming removed 5 bases at V and 4 bases at J, with 8 bases between. CDR3 length: 12 residues. Germline CDR1 and CDR2: MNHEY and SMNVEV (reference sequence). CDR3 region: CASSTGLTEAFF. The CDR3 coding sequence is TGTGCCAGCAGTACAGGGCTCACTGAAGCTTTCTTT.

The CDR3 protein is CASSDQRGASYNEQFF. The CDR3 DNA reads as TGTGCCAGCAGTGACCAGCGGGGGGCCTCCTACAATGAGCAGTTCTTC. V is TRBV6-4 and J is TRBJ2-1; 9 bases are a match to TRBD2. After removal of 2 bases from V and 0 bases from J, the junction contained 2 bases not matched to a gene. This CDR3 contains 16 residues. Germline CDR1 is MRHNA and CDR2 is SNTAGT.

This chain uses TRBV27 with TRBJ1-6; D might be TRBD1 (5 bases). The V end was cut by 5 bases, the J end by 6 bases, with 14 bases between. The CDR3 runs 15 residues. CDR1 and CDR2 (germline): MNHEY, SMNVEV (reference sequence). The chain's CDR3 is CASSPQGGFNSPLHF. The CDR3 DNA sequence: TGTGCCAGCAGTCCCCAGGGAGGGTTTAATTCACCCCTCCACTTT.